These 22 T cell receptor beta chains came from one sample sequenced in a study of blood T cell repertoires in COVID-19. Sequencing used immunoSEQ multiplex PCR; TCRdb keeps in-frame clones, though not all of them. The sample has 60,000 or so clones; about four fifths are singletons. Sequenced: peripheral blood. The receptors stem from a woman older than 75 with acute or convalescent COVID-19.

The chain employs TRBV4-2 and TRBJ2-5; 9 bases map to TRBD1. The germline gives CDR1 LGHNA, CDR2 YNFKEQ. The CDR3 contains 15 residues. The ends lost 2 bases at V and 6 bases at J; junction bases unmatched: 7. The CDR3 sequence: CASSQLAGQGQTQYF. CDR3 DNA sequence: TGTGCCAGCAGCCAACTGGCCGGACAGGGGCAGACCCAGTACTTC.

This clone was seen just once. J is TRBJ2-1 and V is TRBV7-6; a possible D gene is TRBD2 (7 bases). The germline V gene has CDR1 SGHVS and CDR2 FNYEAQ. This CDR3 comprises 17 residues. V lost 5 bases and J 2 bases, leaving 19 bases between the germline ends. As DNA, the CDR3 is TGTGCCAGCAGCGTTAACTTAGGGGGGGTAACCTACAATGAGCAGTTCTTC. It encodes CASSVNLGGVTYNEQFF.

V is TRBV7-2 and J is TRBJ2-2, with D possibly matching TRBD2 (5 bases). The CDR3 is 14 residues long. Deletions cut 3 bases from V and 5 bases from J, with 10 bases between. Looked up from germline, CDR1 is SGHTA and CDR2 is FQGNSA. The CDR3 protein is CASSFGTGTGELFF. The DNA of the CDR3 is TGTGCCAGCAGCTTCGGTACGGGAACCGGGGAGCTGTTTTTT.

The chain has TRBV12-3 or TRBV12-4 and TRBJ1-1, with D maybe TRBD1 (6 bases). Trimming shortened V by 6 bases and J by 6 bases, and 14 bases separated the two germline ends. The CDR3 runs 13 residues. The CDR3 DNA is TGTGCCAGCAGCGTACAGGGTAGGCCTGAAGCTTTCTTT. Translation gives CASSVQGRPEAFF.

The chain links TRBV27 to TRBJ2-7, with 7 positions matching TRBD1. Germline-derived CDR1 and CDR2 are MNHEY and SMNVEV (reference sequence). This CDR3 has 14 amino acids. V gave up 6 bases and J gave up 5 bases; unmatched junction bases: 10. CDR3: CASRLQGNLNEQYF. In DNA form, the CDR3 reads TGTGCCAGCAGGCTACAGGGGAATCTAAACGAGCAGTACTTC.

The chain has TRBV7-8 and TRBJ2-7; D unclear. Germline CDR1 SGHVS, CDR2 FQNEAQ. The CDR3 is 12 residues long. V was pared by 2 bases and J by 4 bases, with 6 bases between. The CDR3 is CASSLSEYEQYF. CDR3 bases: TGTGCCAGCAGCTTAAGCGAGTACGAGCAGTACTTC.

This chain connects TRBV11-2 to TRBJ2-3, with 11 nucleotides matching TRBD2. Germline trimming cut 5 bases from V and 3 bases from J; bases unmatched to any gene: 7. This CDR3 region has 16 residues. In germline, CDR1 is SGHAT, CDR2 FQNNGV. The CDR3 is CASSLMGLAATDTQYF. In DNA form, the CDR3 reads TGTGCCAGCAGCCTCATGGGACTAGCGGCGACAGATACGCAGTATTTT.

The rearrangement joins TRBV6-5 to TRBJ1-3; D gene uncertain. In germline, CDR1 is MNHEY, CDR2 SVGAGI. V lost 6 bases, J lost 0 bases, and 12 bases lay in between. This CDR3 has 15 amino acids. Here the CDR3 DNA reads TGTGCCAGCAGGCCACAGTTGCGCTCTGGAAACACCATATATTTT. Translating gives CASRPQLRSGNTIYF.

The rearrangement links TRBV27 to TRBJ1-3; D is ambiguous. Germline V lookup: CDR1 MNHEY, CDR2 SMNVEV (reference sequence). The CDR3 length is 16 residues. V was clipped by 3 bases and J by 0 bases, with 12 bases between them. The CDR3: CASSLIPEISGNTIYF. In DNA form, the CDR3 reads TGTGCCAGCAGTTTGATCCCAGAAATCTCTGGAAACACCATATATTTT.

The V call is TRBV27, the J call TRBJ2-1; D may be TRBD1 (5 bases). Germline values: CDR1 MNHEY, CDR2 SMNVEV (reference sequence). This CDR3 spans 9 amino acids. CDR3 region: CAKDTDGFF. DNA of the CDR3: TGTGCGAAGGACACCGACGGGTTCTTC.

The chain is built from TRBV18 and TRBJ2-7; 9 positions agree with TRBD1. Trimming at V came to 8 bases and at J to 5 bases, leaving 7 bases not matched to a gene. The CDR3 is 13 residues long. CDR1 and CDR2 (germline): KGHSH, LQKENI. In nucleotides, the CDR3 is TGTGCCAGCACTAGGACAGGGGTCGACGAGCAGTACTTC. It is translated as CASTRTGVDEQYF.

A note on this clone: An end of the junction differs from the germline gene, which may be a read error. The chain combines TRBV9 with TRBJ2-3, with 7 bases fitting TRBD2. CDR1 is SGDLS, CDR2 YYNGEE, per germline. The CDR3 is 14 residues long. The CDR3, as DNA: TGTGCCAGCACCGTAGGACTAGTCACAGATACGCAGTATTTT. The encoded protein is CASTVGLVTDTQYF.

The chain recombines TRBV5-1 with TRBJ1-1; TRBD1 aligns across 7 bases. The ends lost 4 bases at V and 5 bases at J; junction bases unmatched: 5. Germline assignment: CDR1 SGHRS and CDR2 YFSETQ. The CDR3 consists of 13 residues. The CDR3 spells CASSGTGQTEAFF. CDR3 bases: TGCGCCAGCAGCGGAACGGGACAGACTGAAGCTTTCTTT.

The chain is built from TRBV6-5 and TRBJ1-3, with a possible D match to TRBD1 (6 bases). The CDR3 totals 15 residues. Germline values: CDR1 MNHEY, CDR2 SVGAGI. V was trimmed by 6 bases and J by 0 bases, leaving 12 bases between them. The CDR3 sequence is CASSEDRGSGNTIYF. The CDR3 coding sequence is TGTGCCAGCAGCGAGGACAGAGGCTCTGGAAACACCATATATTTT.

The rearrangement links TRBV9 to TRBJ2-4; D possibly corresponds to TRBD1 (5 bases). Per germline, CDR1 SGDLS and CDR2 YYNGEE. The CDR3 is 17 amino acids. V was shortened by 0 bases and J by 1 base, with 14 bases between the two germline ends. The CDR3 DNA sequence: TGTGCCAGCAGCGTAGCACCTAGGGGCCGTGCCAAAAACATTCAGTACTTC. Translated: CASSVAPRGRAKNIQYF.

The chain couples TRBV5-4 to TRBJ2-2; 10 bases fit TRBD2. Germline CDR1 SGHNT, CDR2 YYREEE (reference sequence). The CDR3 has 15 amino acids. Trimming cost V 1 base and J 6 bases; bases outside gene matches: 3. CDR3 in amino acids: CASSLTAGGSGELFF. The CDR3 DNA follows: TGTGCCAGCAGCTTGACAGCGGGAGGGTCCGGGGAGCTGTTTTTT. The entire variable domain, with the rest obtained from reference TRBV5-4 and TRBJ2-2, is as follows: ETGVTQSPTHLIKTRGQQVTLRCSSQSGHNTVSWYQQALGQGPQFIFQYYREEENGRGNFPPRFSGLQFPNYSSELNVNALELDDSALYLCASSLTAGGSGELFFGEGSRLTVL.

The chain employs TRBV11-2 and TRBJ2-2; 8 bases map to TRBD2. V lost 1 base to trimming and J lost 6 bases; unmatched junction nucleotides: 7. In germline, CDR1 is SGHAT, CDR2 FQNNGV. The CDR3 has 16 amino acids. The CDR3 spells CASSLGAGGYSGELFF. The DNA of the CDR3 is TGTGCCAGCAGCTTAGGGGCGGGGGGATACTCCGGGGAGCTGTTTTTT.

The chain carries TRBV21-1 and TRBJ2-1; whether TRBD2, the table's D call, matches the DNA was not checked. TRBV21-1 is marked as a pseudogene. The CDR3 runs 12 residues. Here the CDR3 DNA reads TGTGCCAGCGGGGGGGGCTCCAATGAGCAGTTCTTC. Its protein is CASGGGSNEQFF.

The V and J genes are TRBV4-3 and TRBJ2-1; D is unclear. Trimming removed 0 bases from V and 9 bases from J, with 15 bases in between. The CDR3 spans 15 residues. Germline assignment: CDR1 LGHNA and CDR2 YSLEER. CDR3 sequence (DNA): TGCGCCAGCAGCCAAGATTGGCTCACTACTCCTGAGCAGTTCTTC. The encoded protein is CASSQDWLTTPEQFF.

This chain connects TRBV6-5 to TRBJ2-5; no clear D. The CDR3 is made up of 14 amino acids. The V end was cut by 4 bases, the J end by 2 bases, with 11 bases between. Germline values: CDR1 MNHEY, CDR2 SVGAGI. In DNA form, the CDR3 reads TGTGCCAGCAGTTCCCCACGCGTTCAAGAGACCCAGTACTTC. This gives the protein CASSSPRVQETQYF.

This chain joins TRBV19 and TRBJ2-3; TRBD1 matches 8 bases. This CDR3 is built from 14 residues. The J segment lost 6 bases and the V segment lost 5 bases, leaving 7 bases of the junction unmatched. Germline V gene sequence: CDR1 LNHDA, CDR2 SQIVND (reference sequence). CDR3 amino acids: CASSLGQGGDTQYF. CDR3 in DNA: TGTGCCAGTAGTCTTGGACAGGGCGGCGATACGCAGTATTTT. The whole variable domain, filled in from reference TRBV19 and TRBJ2-3, reads DGGITQSPKYLFRKEGQNVTLSCEQNLNHDAMYWYRQDPGQGLRLIYYSQIVNDFQKGDIAEGYSVSREKKESFPLTVTSAQKNPTAFYLCASSLGQGGDTQYFGPGTRLTVL.

The rearrangement uses TRBV19 and TRBJ2-7; 8 bases align to TRBD2. After removal of 6 bases from V and 2 bases from J, the junction contained 15 bases not matched to a gene. Looked up from germline, CDR1 is LNHDA and CDR2 is SQIVND (reference sequence). The CDR3 runs 17 residues. CDR3 protein: CASRGTRGPDRAYEQYF. CDR3 DNA: TGTGCCAGTAGGGGGACTAGGGGTCCGGATCGGGCCTACGAGCAGTACTTC.